These 17 T cell receptor beta chains were sequenced from one sample in a study of T cell repertoires in cytomegalovirus infection. TCRdb itself ran the reads through MiXCR, one entry per CDR3 protein. The table records hundreds of thousands of distinct CDR3 sequences, less than 40% of them present only once. What was sequenced was PBMCs. The receptors stem from a human donor in good health (CMV status not recorded). Some clones in this sample may be carry-over from other donors' samples.

This clonotype appeared a few times. The rearrangement links TRBV28 to TRBJ1-1; D ambiguous. This CDR3 contains 14 residues. Per germline, CDR1 MDHEN and CDR2 SYDVKM. Trimming took 5 bases from V and 1 from J, leaving 11 bases between them. CDR3 DNA: TGTGCCAGCAGTCCCTACCTAAAGAACACTGAAGCTTTCTTT. Translation: CASSPYLKNTEAFF. Full variable domain (rest looked up from reference TRBV28 and TRBJ1-1): DVKVTQSSRYLVKRTGEKVFLECVQDMDHENMFWYRQDPGLGLRLIYFSYDVKMKEKGDIPEGYSVSREKKERFSLILESASTNQTSMYLCASSPYLKNTEAFFGQGTRLTVV.

The chain joins TRBV7-2 to TRBJ2-5, with D possibly matching TRBD2 (5 bases). The CDR3 consists of 16 residues. The germline V gene has CDR1 SGHTA and CDR2 FQGNSA. The ends were cut back, 0 bases at V and 1 base at J, with 12 bases in the middle. This chain's CDR3 is CASSLALSGTQETQYF. The CDR3 DNA is TGTGCCAGCAGCTTAGCGCTGAGCGGTACCCAAGAGACCCAGTACTTC.

The rearrangement joins TRBV6-5 to TRBJ1-5; weak D call: TRBD1 (6 bases). V was trimmed by 5 bases and J by 5 bases, leaving 16 bases between them. Germline assignment: CDR1 MNHEY and CDR2 SVGAGI. This CDR3 has 15 amino acids. The CDR3 DNA reads TGTGCCAGCAGTCCCGCTACCGGGGGCCATCAGCCCCAGCATTTT. Protein product: CASSPATGGHQPQHF.

This clonotype was seen many times. The gene calls are TRBV12-3 or TRBV12-4 and TRBJ1-5; D is undetermined. Trimming pared 2 bases from V and 4 bases from J, leaving 3 bases between. The CDR3 has 12 residues. The CDR3 nucleotides are TGTGCCAGCAGTTTAAAAAATCAGCCCCAGCATTTT. Residues: CASSLKNQPQHF.

The chain uses TRBV12-3 or TRBV12-4 and TRBJ1-5; TRBD1 matches 7 bases. Trimming took 6 bases from V and 0 from J; bases not matched to a gene: 8. The CDR3 totals 16 residues. The CDR3 nucleotides read TGTGCCAGCAGGAGATCAGGGGGGGATAGCAATCAGCCCCAGCATTTT. Its protein is CASRRSGGDSNQPQHF.

V is TRBV11-3 and J is TRBJ2-7, with a tentative D call TRBD2 (6 bases). The CDR3 is 14 residues long. Germline values: CDR1 SGHNT, CDR2 YENEEA. V was pared by 6 bases and J by 5 bases, with 17 bases between. The DNA of the CDR3 is TGTGCCAGCAGTTCACCCCTGGAGGGGCACGAGCAGTACTTC. It is translated as CASSSPLEGHEQYF.

A few counts support this clonotype. This rearrangement joins TRBV20-1 to TRBJ1-6; TRBD1 matches 7 bases. The CDR3 runs 14 residues. V shed 1 base and J 8 bases; nucleotides not matched to a gene: 5. CDR1 DFQATT and CDR2 SNEGSKA come from the germline V gene (reference sequence). The CDR3 region is CSARGTGVDSPLHF. The CDR3 nucleotides are TGCAGTGCTAGAGGCACAGGGGTGGATTCACCCCTCCACTTT.

This clonotype was picked up a small number of times. V is TRBV5-8 and J is TRBJ2-1, with no clear D. Trimming cost V 0 bases and J 0 bases, with 13 bases left between them. Germline V lookup: CDR1 SGHTS, CDR2 YDEGEE. CDR3 length equals 17 residues. The CDR3 DNA follows: TGTGCCAGCAGCTTGGCCGGGCCCGAGAGCTCCTACAATGAGCAGTTCTTC. It codes for CASSLAGPESSYNEQFF.

This clonotype has ten or more counts. This chain uses TRBV6-1 with TRBJ1-1; D not certain. V was trimmed by 2 bases and J by 0 bases, leaving 7 bases between them. CDR3 length: 14 amino acids. Germline V gives CDR1 MNHNS, CDR2 SASEGT. The CDR3: CASSEPALNTEAFF. DNA of the CDR3: TGTGCCAGCAGTGAACCGGCCCTGAACACTGAAGCTTTCTTT.

This rearrangement joins TRBV6-5 to TRBJ1-5, with D maybe TRBD1 (5 bases). The germline V gene encodes CDR1 MNHEY and CDR2 SVGAGI. CDR3 length: 16 residues. V lost 3 bases, J lost 4 bases, and 16 bases lay in between. CDR3 nucleotides: TGTGCCAGCAGTTATCGGGCGGTGGGGCTGAATCAGCCCCAGCATTTT. This codes for CASSYRAVGLNQPQHF.

This clonotype was seen a few times. This chain joins TRBV20-1 and TRBJ1-2, with D possibly TRBD1 on 5 matching bases. In germline, CDR1 is DFQATT, CDR2 SNEGSKA (reference sequence). V was pared by 1 base and J by 1 base, with 22 bases between. CDR3 length equals 18 residues. CDR3 region: CSARGLSSRTDSNYGYTF. In DNA form, the CDR3 reads TGCAGTGCTAGAGGGCTTTCCTCGAGAACAGACAGTAACTATGGCTACACCTTC.

This clonotype was seen only a few times. The chain combines TRBV29-1 with TRBJ2-1; D possibly corresponds to TRBD2 (5 bases). Germline V lookup: CDR1 SQVTM, CDR2 ANQGSEA. The V gene lost 3 bases and the J gene lost 2 bases, with 14 bases spanning the gap. The CDR3 sequence is 15 residues long. CDR3 bases: TGCAGCGTTGATACCTTAGAGGGTACCTACAATGAGCAGTTCTTC. This sequence encodes CSVDTLEGTYNEQFF.

The chain is built from TRBV11-1 and TRBJ1-1, with D possibly TRBD1 on 5 matching bases. The V end lost 6 bases, the J end lost 2 bases, and 16 bases lay between the germline ends. This CDR3 has 15 residues. From germline, CDR1 is SGHAT and CDR2 FQDESV (reference sequence). CDR3 nucleotides: TGTGCCAGCAGAGCAGGCCGGGGGGTCAACACTGAAGCTTTCTTT. Amino acids: CASRAGRGVNTEAFF.

V and J are TRBV9 and TRBJ2-3; 7 bases agree with TRBD1. This CDR3 region has 15 residues. Trimming removed 0 bases from V and 2 bases from J; junction bases left unmatched: 3. Germline V gene lookup returns CDR1 SGDLS and CDR2 YYNGEE. The CDR3 spells CASSVEGAHTDTQYF. DNA for the CDR3: TGTGCCAGCAGCGTAGAGGGGGCGCACACAGATACGCAGTATTTT. Based on the CDR3 plus reference TRBV9 and TRBJ2-3, the full variable domain is DSGVTQTPKHLITATGQRVTLRCSPRSGDLSVYWYQQSLDQGLQFLIQYYNGEERAKGNILERFSAQQFPDLHSELNLSSLELGDSALYFCASSVEGAHTDTQYFGPGTRLTVL.

The J gene is TRBJ2-1, the V gene TRBV5-6; no clear D gene. Trimming removed 0 bases at V and 9 bases at J, with 7 bases between. The germline V gene encodes CDR1 SGHDT and CDR2 YYEEEE. This CDR3 contains 12 residues. The CDR3 sequence is CASSLASREQFF. Written as DNA, the CDR3 is TGTGCCAGCAGCTTGGCTAGTCGTGAGCAGTTCTTC.

Only one count was recorded for this clonotype. At one of its ends the junction is not consistent with the germline gene, which may arise from a read error. The chain is built from TRBV7-8 and TRBJ2-7, with D perhaps matching TRBD2 (5 bases). The germline V gene encodes CDR1 SGHVS and CDR2 FQNEAQ. This CDR3 contains 11 residues. DNA of the CDR3: TGTGCCAGCATCCAAGACTACGATCAGTACTTC. It encodes CASIQDYDQYF.

This chain connects TRBV11-2 to TRBJ2-2, with TRBD2 identical over 10 bases. V shed 2 bases and J 2 bases; nucleotides not matched to a gene: 11. The CDR3 runs to 19 residues. In germline, CDR1 is SGHAT, CDR2 FQNNGV. The CDR3 sequence: CASSLTSGRGPPNTGELFF. DNA for the CDR3: TGTGCCAGCAGCTTAACCAGCGGGAGGGGCCCCCCAAACACCGGGGAGCTGTTTTTT.